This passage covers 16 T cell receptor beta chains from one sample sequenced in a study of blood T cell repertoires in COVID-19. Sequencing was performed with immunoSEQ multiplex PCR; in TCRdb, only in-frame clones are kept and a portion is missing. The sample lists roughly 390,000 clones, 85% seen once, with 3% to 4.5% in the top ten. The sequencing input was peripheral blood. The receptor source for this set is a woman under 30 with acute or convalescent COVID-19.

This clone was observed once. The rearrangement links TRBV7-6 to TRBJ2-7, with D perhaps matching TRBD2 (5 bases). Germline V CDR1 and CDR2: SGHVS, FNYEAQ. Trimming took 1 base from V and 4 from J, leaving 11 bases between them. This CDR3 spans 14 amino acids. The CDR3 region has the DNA TGTGCCAGCAGCTTAGACCCCCGGGGTTACGAGCAGTACTTC. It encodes CASSLDPRGYEQYF.

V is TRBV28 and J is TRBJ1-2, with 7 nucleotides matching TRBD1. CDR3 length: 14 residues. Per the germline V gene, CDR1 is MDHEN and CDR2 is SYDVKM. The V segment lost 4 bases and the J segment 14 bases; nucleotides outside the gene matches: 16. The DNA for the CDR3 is TGTGCCAGCAGTTCTCCTGGACAGGTGGGATTAATTACCTTC. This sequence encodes CASSSPGQVGLITF.

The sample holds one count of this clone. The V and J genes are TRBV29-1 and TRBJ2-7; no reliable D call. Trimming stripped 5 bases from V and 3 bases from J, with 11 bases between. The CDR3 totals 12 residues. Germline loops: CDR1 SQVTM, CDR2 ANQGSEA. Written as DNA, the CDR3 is TGCAGCGTTCGAGGCACTTACTACGAGCAGTACTTC. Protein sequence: CSVRGTYYEQYF.

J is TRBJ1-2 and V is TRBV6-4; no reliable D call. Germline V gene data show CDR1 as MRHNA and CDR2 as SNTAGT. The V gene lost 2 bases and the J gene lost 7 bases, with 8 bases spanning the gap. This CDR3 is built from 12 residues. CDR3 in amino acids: CASSDRESGYTF. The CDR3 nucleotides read TGTGCCAGCAGTGACAGGGAGTCTGGCTACACCTTC.

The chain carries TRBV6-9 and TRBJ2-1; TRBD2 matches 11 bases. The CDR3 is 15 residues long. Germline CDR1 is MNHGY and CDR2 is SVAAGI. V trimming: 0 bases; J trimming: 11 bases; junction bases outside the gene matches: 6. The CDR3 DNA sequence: TGTGCCAGCAGTTATTCGGGGCTAGCGGGGGGAAAGCAGTTCTTC. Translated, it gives CASSYSGLAGGKQFF.

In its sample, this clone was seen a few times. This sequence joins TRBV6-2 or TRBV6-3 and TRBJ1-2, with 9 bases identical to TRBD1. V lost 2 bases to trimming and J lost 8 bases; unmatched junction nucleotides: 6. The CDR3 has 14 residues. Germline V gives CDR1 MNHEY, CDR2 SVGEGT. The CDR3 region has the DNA TGTGCCAGCAGTTACCCCCGGACAGGGGAAGGCTACACCTTC. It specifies CASSYPRTGEGYTF.

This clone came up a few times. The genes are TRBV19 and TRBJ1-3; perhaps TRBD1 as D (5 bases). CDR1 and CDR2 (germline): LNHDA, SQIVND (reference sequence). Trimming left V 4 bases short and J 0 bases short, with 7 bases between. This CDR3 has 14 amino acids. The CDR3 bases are TGTGCCAGTAGTAACGGGGGCTCTGGAAACACCATATATTTT. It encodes CASSNGGSGNTIYF.

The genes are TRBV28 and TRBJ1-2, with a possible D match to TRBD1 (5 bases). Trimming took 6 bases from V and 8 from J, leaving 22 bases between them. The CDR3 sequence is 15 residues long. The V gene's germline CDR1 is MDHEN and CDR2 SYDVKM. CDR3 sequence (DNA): TGTGCCAGCAGGGATGGGGGGACCGGGCGAGGAGGCTACACCTTC. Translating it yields CASRDGGTGRGGYTF.

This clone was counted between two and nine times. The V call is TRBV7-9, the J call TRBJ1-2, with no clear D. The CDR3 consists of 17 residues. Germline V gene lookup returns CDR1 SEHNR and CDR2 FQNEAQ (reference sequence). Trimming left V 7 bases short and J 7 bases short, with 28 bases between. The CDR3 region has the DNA TGTGCCAGCACCCTGTCCAGCCTAGGCGGCTTGGCGGGTGGCTACACCTTC. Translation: CASTLSSLGGLAGGYTF.

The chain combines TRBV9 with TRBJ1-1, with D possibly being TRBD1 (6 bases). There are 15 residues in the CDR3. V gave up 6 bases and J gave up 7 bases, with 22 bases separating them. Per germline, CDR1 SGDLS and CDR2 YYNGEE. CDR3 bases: TGTGCCAGCACGGGTGGGGGCGGACAGTATAGTGAAGCTTTCTTT. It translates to CASTGGGGQYSEAFF.

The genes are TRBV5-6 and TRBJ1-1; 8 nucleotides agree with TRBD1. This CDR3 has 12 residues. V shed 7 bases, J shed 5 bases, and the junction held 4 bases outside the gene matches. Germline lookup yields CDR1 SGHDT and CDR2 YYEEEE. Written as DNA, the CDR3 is TGTGCCAGCCACAGGGGGATGACTGAAGCTTTCTTT. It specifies CASHRGMTEAFF.

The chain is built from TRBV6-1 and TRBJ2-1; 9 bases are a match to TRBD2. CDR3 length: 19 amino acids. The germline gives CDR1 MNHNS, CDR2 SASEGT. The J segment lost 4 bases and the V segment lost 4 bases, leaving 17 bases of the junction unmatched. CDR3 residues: CASSVGESGGPSIYNEQFF. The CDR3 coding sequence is TGTGCCAGCAGTGTAGGGGAAAGCGGGGGGCCATCTATATACAATGAGCAGTTCTTC.

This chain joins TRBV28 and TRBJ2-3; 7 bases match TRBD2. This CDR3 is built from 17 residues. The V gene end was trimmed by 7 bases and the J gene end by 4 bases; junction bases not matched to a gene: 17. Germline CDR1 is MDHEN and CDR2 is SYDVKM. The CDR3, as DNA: TGTGCCAGCACCAATGGGGGAGGGCTCGTATTAGCAGATACGCAGTATTTT. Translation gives CASTNGGGLVLADTQYF.

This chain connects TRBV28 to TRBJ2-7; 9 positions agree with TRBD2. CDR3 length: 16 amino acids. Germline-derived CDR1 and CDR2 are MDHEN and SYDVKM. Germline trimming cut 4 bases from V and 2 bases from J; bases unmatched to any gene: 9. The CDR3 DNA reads TGTGCCAGCAGTTCGATTCCGGGACTAGCTCCCTACGAGCAGTACTTC. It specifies CASSSIPGLAPYEQYF.

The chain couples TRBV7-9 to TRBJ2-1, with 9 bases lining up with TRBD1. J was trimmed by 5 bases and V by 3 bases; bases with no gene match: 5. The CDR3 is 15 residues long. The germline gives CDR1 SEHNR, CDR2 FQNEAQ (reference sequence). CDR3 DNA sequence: TGTGCCAGCAGCTTCCCGGGACAGGGCGACAATGAGCAGTTCTTC. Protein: CASSFPGQGDNEQFF.

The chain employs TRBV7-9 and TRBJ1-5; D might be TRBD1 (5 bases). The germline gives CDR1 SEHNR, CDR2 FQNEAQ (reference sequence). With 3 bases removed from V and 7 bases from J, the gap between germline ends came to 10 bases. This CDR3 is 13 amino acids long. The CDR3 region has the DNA TGTGCCAGCAGCTTCGGGGGGAACCAGCCCCAGCATTTT. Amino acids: CASSFGGNQPQHF.